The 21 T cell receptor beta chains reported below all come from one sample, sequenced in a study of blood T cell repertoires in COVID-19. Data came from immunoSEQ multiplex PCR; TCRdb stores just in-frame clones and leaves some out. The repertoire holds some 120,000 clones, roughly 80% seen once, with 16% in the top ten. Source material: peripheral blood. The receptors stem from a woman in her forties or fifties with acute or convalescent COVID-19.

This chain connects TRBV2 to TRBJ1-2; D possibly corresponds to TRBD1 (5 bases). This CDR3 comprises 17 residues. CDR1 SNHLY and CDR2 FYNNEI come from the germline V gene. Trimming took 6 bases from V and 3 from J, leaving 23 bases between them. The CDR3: CASRVPIRGLEDYGYTF. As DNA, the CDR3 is TGTGCCAGCAGGGTTCCCATAAGGGGACTGGAGGACTATGGCTACACCTTC. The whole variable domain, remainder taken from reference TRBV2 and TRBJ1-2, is EPEVTQTPSHQVTQMGQEVILRCVPISNHLYFYWYRQILGQKVEFLVSFYNNEISEKSEIFDDQFSVERPDGSNFTLKIRSTKLEDSAMYFCASRVPIRGLEDYGYTFGSGTRLTVV.

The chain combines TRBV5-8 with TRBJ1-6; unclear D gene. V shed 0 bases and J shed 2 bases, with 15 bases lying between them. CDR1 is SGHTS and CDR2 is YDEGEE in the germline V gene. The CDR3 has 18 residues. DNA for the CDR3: TGTGCCAGCAGCTTGGAGTGGAGCCCTGGCACCTATAATTCACCCCTCCACTTT. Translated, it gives CASSLEWSPGTYNSPLHF.

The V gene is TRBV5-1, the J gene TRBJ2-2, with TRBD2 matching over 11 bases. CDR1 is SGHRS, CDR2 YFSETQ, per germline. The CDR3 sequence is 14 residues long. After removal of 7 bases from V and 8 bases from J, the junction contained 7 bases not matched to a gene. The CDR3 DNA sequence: TGCGCCAGCTGTAGGACTAGCGGGTCTGGGGAGCTGTTTTTT. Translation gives CASCRTSGSGELFF. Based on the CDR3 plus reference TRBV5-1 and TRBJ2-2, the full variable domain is KAGVTQTPRYLIKTRGQQVTLSCSPISGHRSVSWYQQTPGQGLQFLFEYFSETQRNKGNFPGRFSGRQFSNSRSEMNVSTLELGDSALYLCASCRTSGSGELFFGEGSRLTVL.

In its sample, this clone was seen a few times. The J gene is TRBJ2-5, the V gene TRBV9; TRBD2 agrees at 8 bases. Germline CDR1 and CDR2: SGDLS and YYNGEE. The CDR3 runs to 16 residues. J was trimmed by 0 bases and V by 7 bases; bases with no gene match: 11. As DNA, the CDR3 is TGTGCCAGCGGTCGGGGACTAGGGAGGTACCAAGAGACCCAGTACTTC. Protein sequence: CASGRGLGRYQETQYF.

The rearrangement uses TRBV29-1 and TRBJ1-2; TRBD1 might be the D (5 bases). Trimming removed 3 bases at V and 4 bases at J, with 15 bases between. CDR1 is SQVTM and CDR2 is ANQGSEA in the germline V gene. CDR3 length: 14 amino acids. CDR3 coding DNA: TGCAGCGTTGAGGTCAGGGTGGGTGGCTATGGCTACACCTTC. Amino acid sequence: CSVEVRVGGYGYTF.

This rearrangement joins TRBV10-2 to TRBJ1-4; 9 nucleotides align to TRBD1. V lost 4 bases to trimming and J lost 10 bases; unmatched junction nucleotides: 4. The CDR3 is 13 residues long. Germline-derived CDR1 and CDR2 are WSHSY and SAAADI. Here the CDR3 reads CASSGQTGGKLFF. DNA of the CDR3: TGCGCCAGCAGTGGGCAGACAGGGGGAAAACTGTTTTTT.

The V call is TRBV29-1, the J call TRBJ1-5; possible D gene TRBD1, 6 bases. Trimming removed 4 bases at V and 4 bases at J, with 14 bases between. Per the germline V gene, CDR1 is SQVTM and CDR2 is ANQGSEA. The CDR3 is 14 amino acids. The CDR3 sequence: CSVADSLQNQPQHF. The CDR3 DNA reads TGCAGCGTTGCGGACAGCCTACAGAATCAGCCCCAGCATTTT.

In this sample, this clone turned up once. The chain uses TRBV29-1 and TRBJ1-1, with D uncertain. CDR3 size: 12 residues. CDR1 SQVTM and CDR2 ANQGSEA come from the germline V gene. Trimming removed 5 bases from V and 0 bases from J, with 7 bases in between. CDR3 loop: CSVIFLNTEAFF. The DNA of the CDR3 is TGCAGCGTTATCTTTCTGAACACTGAAGCTTTCTTT.

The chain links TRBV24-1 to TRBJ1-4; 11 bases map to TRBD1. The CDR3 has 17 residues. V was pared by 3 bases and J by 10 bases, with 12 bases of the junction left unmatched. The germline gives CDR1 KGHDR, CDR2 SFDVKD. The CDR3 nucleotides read TGTGCCACCAGTGATGCAGCGGGACAGGGGGTAGTTGGAAAACTGTTTTTT. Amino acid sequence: CATSDAAGQGVVGKLFF.

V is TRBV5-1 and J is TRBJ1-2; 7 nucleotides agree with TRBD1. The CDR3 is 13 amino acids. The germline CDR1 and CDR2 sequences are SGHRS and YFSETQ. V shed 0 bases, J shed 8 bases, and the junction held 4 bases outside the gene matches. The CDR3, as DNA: TGCGCCAGCAGCTTGGTAGGGGGCGGAGGCTACACCTTC. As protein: CASSLVGGGGYTF.

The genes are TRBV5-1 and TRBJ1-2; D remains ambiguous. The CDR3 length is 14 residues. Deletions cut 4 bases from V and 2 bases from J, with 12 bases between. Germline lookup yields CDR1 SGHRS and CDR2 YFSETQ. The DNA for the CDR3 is TGCGCCAGCAGCCCCGACACGACCAACTATGGCTACACCTTC. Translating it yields CASSPDTTNYGYTF.

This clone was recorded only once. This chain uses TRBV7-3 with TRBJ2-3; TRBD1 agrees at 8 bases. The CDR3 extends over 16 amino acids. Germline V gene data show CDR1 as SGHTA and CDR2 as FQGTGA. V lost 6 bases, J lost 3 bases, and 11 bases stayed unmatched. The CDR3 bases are TGTGCCAGCAGTCTGGGGGCGCAGGGGGCTACAGATACGCAGTATTTT. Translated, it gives CASSLGAQGATDTQYF.

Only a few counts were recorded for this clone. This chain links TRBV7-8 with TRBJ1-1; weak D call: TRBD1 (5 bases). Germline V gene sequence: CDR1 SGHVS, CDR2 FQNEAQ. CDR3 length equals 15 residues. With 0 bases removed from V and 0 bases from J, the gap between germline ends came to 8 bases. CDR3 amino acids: CASSLAGGVNTEAFF. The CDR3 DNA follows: TGTGCCAGCAGCTTAGCGGGGGGGGTGAACACTGAAGCTTTCTTT.

The DNA for the CDR3 is TGTGCCAGTAGTCTTACCGAAACGACAGGGATATTCTATGGCTACACCTTC. Protein sequence: CASSLTETTGIFYGYTF. This chain joins TRBV19 and TRBJ1-2; 7 bases are shared with TRBD1. V lost 5 bases, J lost 4 bases, and 16 bases stayed unmatched. The CDR3 is made up of 17 amino acids. The germline gives CDR1 LNHDA, CDR2 SQIVND (reference sequence).

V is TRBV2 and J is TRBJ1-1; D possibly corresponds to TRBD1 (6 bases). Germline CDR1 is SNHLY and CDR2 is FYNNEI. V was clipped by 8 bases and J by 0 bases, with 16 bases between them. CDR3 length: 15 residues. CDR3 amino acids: CASRPQHRVNTEAFF. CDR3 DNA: TGTGCCAGCCGACCACAACACAGGGTGAACACTGAAGCTTTCTTT.

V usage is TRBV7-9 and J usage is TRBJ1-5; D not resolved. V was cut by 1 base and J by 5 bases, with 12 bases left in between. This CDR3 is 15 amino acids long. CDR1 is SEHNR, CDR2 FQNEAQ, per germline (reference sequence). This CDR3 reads CASSLDGLNYQPQHF. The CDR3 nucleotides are TGTGCCAGCAGCTTAGACGGACTCAATTATCAGCCCCAGCATTTT.

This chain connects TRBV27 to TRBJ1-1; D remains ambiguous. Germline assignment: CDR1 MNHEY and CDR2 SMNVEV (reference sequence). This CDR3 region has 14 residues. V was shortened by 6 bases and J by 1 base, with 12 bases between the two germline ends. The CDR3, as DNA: TGTGCCAGCAGGGTTGAGGCGAGGAACACTGAAGCTTTCTTT. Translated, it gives CASRVEARNTEAFF.

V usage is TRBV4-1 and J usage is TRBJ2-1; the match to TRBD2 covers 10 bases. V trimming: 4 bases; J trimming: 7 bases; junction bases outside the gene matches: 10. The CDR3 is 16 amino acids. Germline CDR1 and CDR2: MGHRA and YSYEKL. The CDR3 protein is CASSRDTSGATNEQFF. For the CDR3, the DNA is TGCGCCAGCAGCCGGGATACTAGCGGGGCCACTAATGAGCAGTTCTTC.

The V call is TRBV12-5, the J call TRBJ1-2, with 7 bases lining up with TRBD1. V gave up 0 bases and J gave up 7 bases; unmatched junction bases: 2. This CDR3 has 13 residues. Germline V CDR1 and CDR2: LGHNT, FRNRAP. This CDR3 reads CASGLVDRAGYTF. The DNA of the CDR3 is TGTGCTAGTGGTTTGGTTGACAGGGCTGGCTACACCTTC.

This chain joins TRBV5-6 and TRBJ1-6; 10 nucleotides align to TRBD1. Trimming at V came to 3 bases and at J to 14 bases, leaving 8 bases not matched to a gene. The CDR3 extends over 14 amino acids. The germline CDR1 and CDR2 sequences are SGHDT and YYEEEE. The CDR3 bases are TGTGCCAGCAGCTCGACAGGGGGCCCCCCCACCCTCCACTTT. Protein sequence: CASSSTGGPPTLHF.

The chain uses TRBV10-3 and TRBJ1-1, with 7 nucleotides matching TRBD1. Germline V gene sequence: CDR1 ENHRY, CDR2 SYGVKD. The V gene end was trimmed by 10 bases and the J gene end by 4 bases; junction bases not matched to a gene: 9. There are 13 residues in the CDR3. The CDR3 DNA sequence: TGTGCCACGTTGAGGCAGGGGGGCACTGAAGCTTTCTTT. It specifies CATLRQGGTEAFF.